The next 31 T cell receptor beta chains were all read from a single sample in a study of blood T cells in healthy people across ages. A J-beta primer mix and a sample-barcoded 5' primer were used in a second PCR of about 6 to 12 cycles. Using its own MiXCR run on the 5' RACE reads, TCRdb lists one record per CDR3 protein. The table has 750,000 to 950,000 distinct CDR3 sequences, around 29% seen once. The sample was also reused in another study, on T cells of mothers and their children.

Material for sequencing was blood. Receptors originate from a woman aged 40-49 years in good health.

This clonotype was seen repeatedly, ten times or more. The chain couples TRBV7-2 to TRBJ2-4, with a tentative D call TRBD1 (5 bases). V was trimmed by 5 bases and J by 3 bases, leaving 23 bases between them. CDR1 and CDR2 from the germline V gene are SGHTA and FQGNSA. The CDR3 covers 18 residues. The CDR3 sequence is CASSPSLRGLRVKNIQYF. The CDR3 nucleotides are TGTGCCAGCAGCCCCTCTTTAAGAGGCCTCAGGGTCAAAAACATTCAGTACTTC.

The V and J genes are TRBV7-2 and TRBJ2-6; D unclear. V lost 5 bases, J lost 2 bases, and 7 bases lay in between. CDR1 and CDR2 from the germline V gene are SGHTA and FQGNSA. The CDR3 is 14 residues long. The DNA of the CDR3 is TGTGCCAGCAGCGCGGTGGCTGGGGCCAACGTCCTGACTTTC. Its translation is CASSAVAGANVLTF.

V and J are TRBV7-2 and TRBJ1-2; TRBD1 matches 8 bases. Germline CDR1 reads SGHTA; CDR2 reads FQGNSA. The V gene end was trimmed by 1 base and the J gene end by 8 bases; junction bases not matched to a gene: 9. The CDR3 spans 15 residues. CDR3 sequence: CASSLGVGTGGGYTF. The CDR3 DNA reads TGTGCCAGCAGCTTAGGGGTAGGGACAGGCGGGGGCTACACCTTC.

This clonotype was detected only a few times. A clone one base away is much larger, so this may be a read error. This chain connects TRBV7-2 to TRBJ2-4; 10 positions match TRBD2. Germline loops: CDR1 SGHTA, CDR2 FQGNSA. After removal of 0 bases from V and 13 bases from J, the junction contained 9 bases not matched to a gene. This CDR3 region has 15 residues. This CDR3 reads CASSLASGGAYEQYF. The CDR3 region has the DNA TGTGCCAGCAGCTTAGCCAGCGGGGGGGCCTATGAGCAGTACTTC.

V and J are TRBV18 and TRBJ2-5, with 10 bases matching TRBD2. The length of the CDR3 is 14 residues. With 3 bases clipped from V and 3 bases from J, the junction kept 1 base outside the gene matches. Germline-derived CDR1 and CDR2 are KGHSH and LQKENI. The CDR3 spells CASSPLAGEETQYF. CDR3 bases: TGTGCCAGCTCACCCCTAGCGGGGGAAGAGACCCAGTACTTC.

The chain links TRBV19 to TRBJ1-1; TRBD1 might be the D (5 bases). The germline CDR1 and CDR2 sequences are LNHDA and SQIVND (reference sequence). The CDR3 has 13 amino acids. V lost 5 bases, J lost 5 bases, and 12 bases lay in between. The CDR3 DNA reads as TGTGCCAGTAGTCCGTGGAGGGGTACTGAAGCTTTCTTT. Amino acids: CASSPWRGTEAFF.

This CDR3 reads CASSKRGDTEAFF. For the CDR3, the DNA is TGTGCCAGCAGTAAGAGGGGGGACACTGAAGCTTTCTTT. The chain carries TRBV14 and TRBJ1-1; D perhaps matches TRBD1 (6 bases). Germline CDR1 is SGHDN and CDR2 is FVKESK. This CDR3 contains 13 residues. V was shortened by 6 bases and J by 3 bases, with 11 bases between the two germline ends.

As to this clonotype: It may be a read error: a sequence one base away is much more abundant. This chain uses TRBV20-1 with TRBJ2-1, with D possibly being TRBD1 or TRBD2 (5 bases each). With the DNA end fitting TRBJ2-7 better, the J assignment may be wrong. Germline-derived CDR1 and CDR2 are DFQATT and SNEGSKA (reference sequence). The CDR3 runs 15 residues. CDR3 DNA sequence: TGCAGTGCTAGTGGGGGAAAAATATCCTACAATGAGCAGTACTTC. Translating gives CSASGGKISYNEQYF.

Concerning this clonotype: Since a much larger clone is just one base distant, this may be a read error. The chain is built from TRBV6-1 and TRBJ2-6; 7 bases line up with TRBD2. The germline gives CDR1 MNHNS, CDR2 SASEGT. Trimming cost V 2 bases and J 0 bases; bases outside gene matches: 7. The CDR3 runs 18 residues. The CDR3 DNA reads TGTGCCAGCAGTGAATGGAGCGGGATCTGCTCTGGGGCCAACGTCCTGACTTTC. It encodes CASSEWSGICSGANVLTF.

The chain carries TRBV29-1 and TRBJ2-7; tentatively, D is TRBD1 or TRBD2 (5 bases each). CDR1 is SQVTM, CDR2 ANQGSEA, per germline. Deletions cut 5 bases from V and 6 bases from J, with 14 bases between. The CDR3 runs 12 residues. In nucleotides, the CDR3 is TGCAGCGTTAGGGACGGAACCTGCGAGCAGTACTTC. Amino acid sequence: CSVRDGTCEQYF.

This clonotype was seen a few times. This chain uses TRBV28 with TRBJ1-2; no clear D gene. The CDR3 loop spans 14 amino acids. From germline, CDR1 is MDHEN and CDR2 SYDVKM. The V gene lost 3 bases and the J gene lost 2 bases, with 10 bases spanning the gap. CDR3 sequence reads: CASSFQGLNYGYTF. The CDR3 DNA reads as TGTGCCAGCAGTTTTCAAGGGTTAAACTATGGCTACACCTTC.

V gene TRBV5-5 combines with J gene TRBJ2-5, with D tentatively TRBD1 (5 bases). CDR1 is SGHKS and CDR2 is YYEKEE in the germline V gene (reference sequence). CDR3 length: 17 residues. Trimming pared 1 base from V and 7 bases from J, leaving 23 bases between. The CDR3 sequence is CASSLSLRDSPVVTQYF. For the CDR3, the DNA is TGTGCCAGCAGCTTGAGCCTGCGAGACAGCCCAGTCGTGACCCAGTACTTC.

This chain joins TRBV12-3 or TRBV12-4 and TRBJ1-2, with 11 bases fitting TRBD1. The trim removed 1 base at V and 4 bases at J, leaving 8 bases unmatched. CDR3 length equals 17 residues. CDR3: CASSLGQGQGGIYGYTF. The CDR3 nucleotides are TGTGCCAGCAGTTTAGGCCAGGGACAGGGGGGGATCTATGGCTACACCTTC.

V usage is TRBV20-1 and J usage is TRBJ2-1; unclear D gene. Trimming shortened V by 1 base and J by 10 bases, and 8 bases separated the two germline ends. The CDR3 is made up of 11 amino acids. Per the germline V gene, CDR1 is DFQATT and CDR2 is SNEGSKA (reference sequence). The CDR3 sequence is CSARVVEEQFF. Here the CDR3 DNA reads TGCAGTGCTAGAGTGGTTGAGGAGCAGTTCTTC.

The sample holds many counts of this clonotype. V gene TRBV4-1 combines with J gene TRBJ2-7, with D perhaps TRBD2 (5 bases). The CDR3 loop spans 17 amino acids. The V gene lost 6 bases and the J gene lost 2 bases, with 23 bases spanning the gap. Germline V CDR1 and CDR2: MGHRA, YSYEKL. The CDR3 coding sequence is TGCGCCAGCAGATGGACTCACGACGCCGAACCCCCCTACGAGCAGTACTTC. It translates to CASRWTHDAEPPYEQYF.

This clonotype was observed many times. The rearrangement uses TRBV5-5 and TRBJ2-7, with D hard to call. V lost 0 bases and J lost 6, with 13 bases in between. Germline V gene data show CDR1 as SGHKS and CDR2 as YYEKEE (reference sequence). The CDR3 totals 14 residues. CDR3 coding DNA: TGTGCCAGCAGCTTGGTCCAGGTTGAAGGCGAGCAGTACTTC. It is translated as CASSLVQVEGEQYF. Looking up the rest from reference TRBV5-5 and TRBJ2-7 gives the full variable domain: DAGVTQSPTHLIKTRGQQVTLRCSPISGHKSVSWYQQVLGQGPQFIFQYYEKEERGRGNFPDRFSARQFPNYSSELNVNALLLGDSALYLCASSLVQVEGEQYFGPGTRLTVT.

This clonotype occurred many times. The V and J genes are TRBV5-1 and TRBJ1-2; D unclear. V lost 4 bases to trimming and J lost 7 bases, with 26 bases between them. Germline V gene data show CDR1 as SGHRS and CDR2 as YFSETQ. This CDR3 is 17 amino acids long. The CDR3: CASSPGGLADLMGGYTF. The CDR3 nucleotides read TGCGCCAGCAGCCCGGGAGGTTTGGCAGACCTTATGGGTGGCTACACCTTC.

This clonotype was counted between two and nine times. The chain recombines TRBV5-1 with TRBJ2-1; TRBD2 aligns across 7 bases. Losses at the gene ends were 4 bases for V and 1 base for J; bases not matched to a gene: 8. CDR3 length: 16 residues. From germline, CDR1 is SGHRS and CDR2 YFSETQ. The CDR3 region is CASSHTLAASYNEQFF. The CDR3 region has the DNA TGCGCCAGCAGCCACACTCTAGCGGCGTCCTACAATGAGCAGTTCTTC.

This clonotype was seen at least ten times. The rearrangement joins TRBV20-1 to TRBJ2-4; 12 bases align to TRBD1. Trimming at V came to 0 bases and at J to 8 bases, leaving 5 bases not matched to a gene. The germline V gene has CDR1 DFQATT and CDR2 SNEGSKA (reference sequence). The CDR3 is 15 residues long. The CDR3 reads CSARDPGTGGYIQYF. The DNA of the CDR3 is TGCAGTGCTAGAGATCCCGGGACAGGGGGCTACATTCAGTACTTC.

The rearrangement uses TRBV12-3 or TRBV12-4 and TRBJ2-5; D gene unclear. Trimming removed 6 bases at V and 3 bases at J, with 8 bases between. This CDR3 contains 12 residues. CDR3 nucleotides: TGTGCCAGCAGGACCTGGGAAGAGACCCAGTACTTC. Its translation is CASRTWEETQYF.

This clonotype has at least ten counts. V gene TRBV4-3 combines with J gene TRBJ2-6; 8 bases agree with TRBD1. The CDR3 is 17 residues long. Looked up from germline, CDR1 is LGHNA and CDR2 is YSLEER. The J segment lost 3 bases and the V segment lost 1 base, leaving 5 bases of the junction unmatched. The CDR3 loop reads CASSQGGQVGGANVLTF. The CDR3 region has the DNA TGCGCCAGCAGCCAAGGGGGACAGGTCGGTGGGGCCAACGTCCTGACTTTC.

This chain joins TRBV3-1 and TRBJ1-2, with 7 bases matching TRBD1. CDR3 length: 14 amino acids. J was trimmed by 8 bases and V by 4 bases; bases with no gene match: 10. Germline CDR1 reads LGHDT; CDR2 reads YNNKEL (reference sequence). CDR3 protein: CASSPRQGSGGYTF. CDR3 nucleotides: TGTGCCAGCAGCCCACGACAGGGCTCGGGGGGCTACACCTTC.

The chain recombines TRBV20-1 with TRBJ1-1; D ambiguous. The germline gives CDR1 DFQATT, CDR2 SNEGSKA (reference sequence). The CDR3 loop spans 16 amino acids. V was pared by 1 base and J by 3 bases, with 18 bases between. The CDR3, as DNA: TGCAGTGCTAGAGTTCTAAGGAGGGTGCTGGACACTGAAGCTTTCTTT. Protein: CSARVLRRVLDTEAFF.

To note about this clonotype: Being one base from a much bigger clone, this may be a read error. This sequence joins TRBV24-1 and TRBJ2-5; tentative D call: TRBD2 (5 bases). The CDR3 has 13 amino acids. The ends were cut back, 7 bases at V and 11 bases at J, with 19 bases in the middle. Germline loops: CDR1 KGHDR, CDR2 SFDVKD. The CDR3 sequence is CATRDAAGEEQYF. In DNA form, the CDR3 reads TGTGCCACCAGGGACGCCGCCGGGGAAGAGCAGTACTTC.

The chain has TRBV19 and TRBJ2-5, with D possibly matching TRBD1 (5 bases). The CDR3 spans 11 residues. V was trimmed by 6 bases and J by 7 bases, leaving 9 bases between them. Per germline, CDR1 LNHDA and CDR2 SQIVND (reference sequence). The CDR3 loop reads CASRRDRTQYF. The CDR3 region has the DNA TGTGCCAGTAGGCGCGACAGGACCCAGTACTTC.

Details on this clonotype: This may be a read error, as it is one base from a much larger clone. CDR3 loop: CARSHGRVTDTQYF. In nucleotides, the CDR3 is TGTGCCCGCAGCCACGGAAGGGTCACAGATACGCAGTATTTT. The gene calls are TRBV14 and TRBJ2-3; D unresolved. CDR3 length equals 14 residues. The germline V gene has CDR1 SGHDN and CDR2 FVKESK.

V and J are TRBV5-1 and TRBJ2-2; 8 bases are a match to TRBD2. Germline V gene sequence: CDR1 SGHRS, CDR2 YFSETQ. Trimming cost V 1 base and J 0 bases; bases outside gene matches: 11. This CDR3 is 19 amino acids long. CDR3 nucleotide sequence: TGCGCCAGCAGCTTGTTTCGAGCGGGGGCAAACCCGAACACCGGGGAGCTGTTTTTT. It encodes CASSLFRAGANPNTGELFF.

The V and J genes are TRBV29-1 and TRBJ1-1; D not resolved. The germline CDR1 and CDR2 sequences are SQVTM and ANQGSEA. The CDR3 extends over 13 amino acids. V was clipped by 5 bases and J by 1 base, with 11 bases between them. The CDR3 nucleotides read TGCAGCGTTCTTTGGTCGGGGAACACTGAAGCTTTCTTT. It specifies CSVLWSGNTEAFF.

This clonotype was picked up a small number of times. This chain connects TRBV3-1 to TRBJ2-1; the D call may be TRBD1 or TRBD2 (7 bases each). Germline V gene sequence: CDR1 LGHDT, CDR2 YNNKEL (reference sequence). CDR3 length: 14 residues. Trimming pared 1 base from V and 10 bases from J, leaving 14 bases between. CDR3 nucleotide sequence: TGTGCCAGCAGCCAAGGTACTCAGGGGGGGGAGCAGTTCTTC. Its translation is CASSQGTQGGEQFF.

This clonotype was seen a few times. CDR3 bases: TGCGCCAGCAGTTGGACTAGCGGGAGACACAATGAGCAGTTCTTC. This sequence encodes CASSWTSGRHNEQFF. The J gene is TRBJ2-1, the V gene TRBV4-3, with TRBD2 identical over 13 bases. CDR3 size: 15 residues. Germline V gene sequence: CDR1 LGHNA, CDR2 YSLEER. V was pared by 6 bases and J by 5 bases, with 4 bases of the junction left unmatched.

This clonotype was detected many times. The CDR3 reads CASSFPGGGRNEQFF. CDR3 bases: TGTGCCAGCAGCTTCCCGGGCGGGGGTCGCAATGAGCAGTTCTTC. The V gene is TRBV7-6, the J gene TRBJ2-1, with 7 positions matching TRBD2. The V and J ends lost 3 bases and 6 bases, in that order; junction bases with no gene match: 8. This CDR3 region has 15 residues. Germline V lookup: CDR1 SGHVS, CDR2 FNYEAQ.